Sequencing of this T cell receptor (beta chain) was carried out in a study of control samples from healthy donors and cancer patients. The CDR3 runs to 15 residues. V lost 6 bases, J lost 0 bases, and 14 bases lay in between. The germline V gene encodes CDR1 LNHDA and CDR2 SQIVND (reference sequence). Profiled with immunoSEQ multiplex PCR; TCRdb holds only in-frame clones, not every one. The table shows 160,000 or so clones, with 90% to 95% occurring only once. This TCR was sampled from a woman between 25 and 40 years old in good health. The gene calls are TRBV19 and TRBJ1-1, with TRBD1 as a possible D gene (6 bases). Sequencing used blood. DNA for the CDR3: TGTGCCAGTAGCCCATCCGGGACAATGAACACTGAAGCTTTCTTT. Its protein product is CASSPSGTMNTEAFF. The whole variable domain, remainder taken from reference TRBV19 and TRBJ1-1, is DGGITQSPKYLFRKEGQNVTLSCEQNLNHDAMYWYRQDPGQGLRLIYYSQIVNDFQKGDIAEGYSVSREKKESFPLTVTSAQKNPTAFYLCASSPSGTMNTEAFFGQGTRLTVV.